Following are 32 T cell receptor beta chains from one sample sequenced in a study of T cells in Graves' hyperthyroidism and ophthalmopathy. Amplified regions were TCR beta CDR3 sequences from RNA transcripts. The TCR CDR3 first-round RT-PCR relied on the HTBI primer set. TCRdb recomputed calls from the multiplex PCR reads with MiXCR, one row per CDR3 protein. The repertoire consists of some 440,000 distinct CDR3 sequences, with 15% to 19% occurring once and the leading ten covering around 7%. The specimen was blood. These receptors all come from a woman aged 18-29 years with Graves' hyperthyroidism.

V is TRBV6-5 and J is TRBJ2-7, with 10 positions matching TRBD2. Germline V lookup: CDR1 MNHEY, CDR2 SVGAGI. The CDR3 sequence is 14 residues long. After removal of 4 bases from V and 3 bases from J, the junction contained 3 bases not matched to a gene. The CDR3 DNA follows: TGTGCCAGCAGTTCGGGACTAGCGATCTACGAGCAGTACTTC. Translated: CASSSGLAIYEQYF.

This clonotype was observed at least ten times. This chain joins TRBV6-1 and TRBJ1-2; unclear D gene. Germline CDR1 and CDR2: MNHNS and SASEGT. There are 13 residues in the CDR3. V was shortened by 6 bases and J by 4 bases, with 12 bases between the two germline ends. The CDR3 nucleotides are TGTGCCAGCAGGTCCGACGGATCCTATGGCTACACCTTC. Its translation is CASRSDGSYGYTF.

This clonotype was seen a handful of times. The chain joins TRBV4-1 to TRBJ1-5; 7 positions match TRBD1. The CDR3 consists of 16 residues. Germline V gives CDR1 MGHRA, CDR2 YSYEKL. Trimming took 2 bases from V and 1 from J; bases not matched to a gene: 5. The CDR3 coding sequence is TGCGCCAGCAGCCAATCACAGACAGGGAGCAATCAGCCCCAGCATTTT. This encodes CASSQSQTGSNQPQHF.

This sequence joins TRBV10-3 and TRBJ1-3; 7 bases match TRBD1. Germline assignment: CDR1 ENHRY and CDR2 SYGVKD. Unmatched junction bases numbered 8, after V lost 3 bases and J lost 3 bases. The CDR3 consists of 16 residues. The CDR3, as DNA: TGTGCCATCAGTGACGAAGACAGGGTTCTTGGAAACACCATATATTTT. It translates to CAISDEDRVLGNTIYF.

The gene calls are TRBV5-1 and TRBJ2-1; TRBD2 matches at 11 bases. Germline V lookup: CDR1 SGHRS, CDR2 YFSETQ. The ends lost 5 bases at V and 10 bases at J; junction bases unmatched: 8. The CDR3 contains 14 residues. The CDR3 reads CASSRATSGVEQFF. CDR3 nucleotides: TGCGCCAGCAGTCGTGCGACTAGCGGGGTGGAGCAGTTCTTC.

In the case of this clonotype: A much larger clone lies a single base off, so this may be a read error. The rearrangement uses TRBV20-1 and TRBJ2-7; 9 bases match TRBD2. The CDR3 contains 15 residues. The V gene's germline CDR1 is DFQATT and CDR2 SNEGSKA (reference sequence). The DNA of the CDR3 is TGCAGTGCCAAAAGTCAGACTAGCGGTGACTACGAGCGGTACTTC. It encodes CSAKSQTSGDYERYF.

Concerning this clonotype itself: This may come from a read error, since a much larger clone is one base off. The rearrangement links TRBV5-1 to TRBJ1-3; 7 positions agree with TRBD1. CDR1 is SGHRS and CDR2 is YFSETQ in the germline V gene. The CDR3 is 17 amino acids. CDR3 DNA sequence: TGCGCCAGCAGCTTGGAACGCGGGACAGACTCTGGAGACACCATATATTTT. Its protein is CASSLERGTDSGDTIYF.

This clonotype was counted many times. The V and J genes are TRBV12-3 or TRBV12-4 and TRBJ2-7; 9 nucleotides line up with TRBD2. The CDR3 loop spans 13 amino acids. J was trimmed by 1 base and V by 8 bases; bases with no gene match: 3. In DNA form, the CDR3 reads TGTGCCAGCTCTAGCGGGGTGTCCTACGAGCAGTACTTC. Its translation: CASSSGVSYEQYF.

In this sample, this clonotype turned up many times. The chain links TRBV4-1 to TRBJ2-2, with TRBD2 matching over 12 bases. Germline CDR1 reads MGHRA; CDR2 reads YSYEKL. The V gene end was trimmed by 3 bases and the J gene end by 8 bases; junction bases not matched to a gene: 7. CDR3 length: 16 residues. CDR3 region: CASSQTGLAGRGELFF. CDR3 DNA sequence: TGCGCCAGCAGCCAGACCGGACTAGCGGGGAGGGGGGAGCTGTTTTTT.

The genes are TRBV28 and TRBJ2-5, with D unresolved. CDR1 MDHEN and CDR2 SYDVKM come from the germline V gene. The CDR3 covers 14 residues. The V and J ends lost 6 bases and 1 base respectively, with 12 bases between them. The CDR3 sequence: CASSRPARQETQYF. The CDR3 DNA reads TGTGCCAGCAGCCGTCCTGCCCGCCAAGAGACCCAGTACTTC. The variable domain in full, with the rest retrieved from reference TRBV28 and TRBJ2-5, is DVKVTQSSRYLVKRTGEKVFLECVQDMDHENMFWYRQDPGLGLRLIYFSYDVKMKEKGDIPEGYSVSREKKERFSLILESASTNQTSMYLCASSRPARQETQYFGPGTRLLVL.

Points on this clonotype: This clone may be a read error of a much larger clone one base away. The rearrangement links TRBV6-2 or TRBV6-3 to TRBJ1-6; D gene ambiguous. CDR1 is MNHEY and CDR2 is SVGEGT in the germline V gene. The CDR3 sequence is 15 residues long. CDR3 sequence reads: CAGSLMGWRDSPLHF. CDR3 DNA: TGTGCCGGCAGTTTGATGGGCTGGAGGGATTCACCCCTCCACTTT.

At least ten counts were recorded for this clonotype. The chain employs TRBV15 and TRBJ2-5; perhaps TRBD2 as D (5 bases). The CDR3 runs 11 residues. The V end lost 5 bases, the J end lost 4 bases, and 5 bases lay between the germline ends. Germline CDR1 is LNHNV and CDR2 is YYDKDF (reference sequence). The chain's CDR3 is CATSGGETQYF. The CDR3 DNA follows: TGTGCCACCAGCGGAGGAGAGACCCAGTACTTC.

In this sample, this clonotype turned up many times. This rearrangement joins TRBV6-4 to TRBJ2-7; TRBD1 matches at 11 bases. The V and J ends lost 6 bases and 4 bases, in that order; junction bases with no gene match: 11. The CDR3 consists of 16 residues. Per the germline V gene, CDR1 is MRHNA and CDR2 is SNTAGT. CDR3 bases: TGTGCCAGCAGGGGACAGGGGGGATTCGAGCATTACGAGCAGTACTTC. This sequence encodes CASRGQGGFEHYEQYF.

This clonotype was seen ten or more times. The chain combines TRBV7-2 with TRBJ2-1; 10 nucleotides align to TRBD2. The germline V gene encodes CDR1 SGHTA and CDR2 FQGNSA. V lost 5 bases to trimming and J lost 0 bases; unmatched junction nucleotides: 4. The CDR3 contains 16 residues. CDR3 region: CASSLGLASSYNEQFF. The CDR3 region has the DNA TGTGCCAGCAGCCTGGGACTAGCGAGCTCCTACAATGAGCAGTTCTTC.

There are many counts of this clonotype. This chain links TRBV3-1 with TRBJ2-1; D is unclear. CDR3 length: 13 residues. Germline CDR1 and CDR2: LGHDT and YNNKEL (reference sequence). Between the trimmed V and J ends, which lost 1 base and 4 bases, there was a span of 5 bases. Written as DNA, the CDR3 is TGTGCCAGCAGCCAAGCCCAGTACAATGAGCAGTTCTTC. Protein product: CASSQAQYNEQFF.

In this sample, this clonotype turned up many times. This sequence joins TRBV7-8 and TRBJ2-5, with 16 bases that match TRBD2. J lost 0 bases, V lost 4 bases, and 14 bases had no gene match. The germline V gene encodes CDR1 SGHVS and CDR2 FQNEAQ. This CDR3 region has 21 residues. The DNA of the CDR3 is TGTGCCAGCAGCTGGCCGGGACTAGCGGGGGGGCATCTCCCGTACCAAGAGACCCAGTACTTC. Translated, it gives CASSWPGLAGGHLPYQETQYF.

In its sample, this clonotype was seen a few times. V usage is TRBV7-6 and J usage is TRBJ1-1; weak D call: TRBD1 (6 bases). V lost 5 bases and J 5 bases, leaving 18 bases between the germline ends. CDR1 is SGHVS and CDR2 is FNYEAQ in the germline V gene. This CDR3 is built from 15 residues. The CDR3 is CASSRWQGRRTEAFF. In nucleotides, the CDR3 is TGTGCCAGCAGCCGATGGCAGGGGAGGAGGACTGAAGCTTTCTTT.

This clonotype was observed a handful of times. The gene calls are TRBV4-1 and TRBJ2-2; no firm D call. The ends were cut back, 0 bases at V and 0 bases at J, with 11 bases in the middle. The CDR3 has 17 residues. CDR1 and CDR2 (germline): MGHRA, YSYEKL. CDR3 sequence reads: CASSQDGAKTNTGELFF. The CDR3 bases are TGCGCCAGCAGCCAAGACGGCGCCAAGACGAACACCGGGGAGCTGTTTTTT.

Many counts were recorded for this clonotype. The rearrangement joins TRBV7-9 to TRBJ2-1; D is uncertain. Trimming cost V 4 bases and J 6 bases, with 7 bases left between them. The CDR3 totals 12 residues. CDR1 SEHNR and CDR2 FQNEAQ come from the germline V gene (reference sequence). CDR3 loop: CASSSPFNEQFF. The CDR3, as DNA: TGTGCCAGCAGCTCCCCCTTCAATGAGCAGTTCTTC.

Only a few counts were recorded for this clonotype. The V call is TRBV27, the J call TRBJ2-1; D perhaps matches TRBD1 (6 bases). The germline V and J ends were trimmed by 5 bases and 5 bases, with 13 bases remaining between them. This CDR3 region has 14 residues. Germline V gene data show CDR1 as MNHEY and CDR2 as SMNVEV (reference sequence). The CDR3 loop reads CASSRWAGDNEQFF. In DNA form, the CDR3 reads TGTGCCAGCAGTCGGTGGGCAGGGGACAATGAGCAGTTCTTC.

This clonotype was seen ten or more times. This rearrangement joins TRBV7-3 to TRBJ2-5, with 13 bases fitting TRBD2. With 5 bases clipped from V and 5 bases from J, the junction kept 14 bases outside the gene matches. Per germline, CDR1 SGHTA and CDR2 FQGTGA. The CDR3 has 18 amino acids. The CDR3, as DNA: TGTGCCAGCAGCCGGACGGGACTAGCGGGGAACCCAAGGGAGACCCAGTACTTC. Amino acids: CASSRTGLAGNPRETQYF.

This chain joins TRBV20-1 and TRBJ1-5; D is undetermined. Germline V CDR1 and CDR2: DFQATT, SNEGSKA (reference sequence). This CDR3 comprises 16 residues. The V and J ends lost 0 bases and 6 bases respectively, with 18 bases between them. The CDR3: CSAREPAPFLSQPQHF. The CDR3 DNA reads TGCAGTGCTAGAGAGCCGGCGCCGTTTCTGAGTCAGCCCCAGCATTTT.

This clonotype was found many times. The V call is TRBV12-3 or TRBV12-4, the J call TRBJ2-7; the D is unclear. Trimming cost V 5 bases and J 2 bases, with 7 bases left between them. The CDR3 consists of 12 residues. In DNA form, the CDR3 reads TGTGCCAGCAGTGCCGCAACCTACGAGCAGTACTTC. This encodes CASSAATYEQYF.

This clonotype was counted many times. This rearrangement joins TRBV6-2 or TRBV6-3 to TRBJ2-7, with a tentative D call TRBD2 (6 bases). V gave up 6 bases and J gave up 2 bases, with 14 bases separating them. This CDR3 spans 14 amino acids. Germline V gene data show CDR1 as MNHEY and CDR2 as SVGEGT. CDR3 region: CASRYRGLTYEQYF. The DNA of the CDR3 is TGTGCCAGCAGATATCGGGGGTTGACCTACGAGCAGTACTTC.

This clonotype occurred once. The CDR3 DNA follows: TGCGCCAGCAGCGAGGTCTCCTTTAGCTCCTACGAGCAGTACTTC. This gives the protein CASSEVSFSSYEQYF. V usage is TRBV5-1 and J usage is TRBJ2-7, with no clear D. Germline lookup yields CDR1 SGHRS and CDR2 YFSETQ. The CDR3 consists of 15 residues. V shed 4 bases and J shed 0 bases, with 14 bases lying between them.

This clonotype occurred many times. V is TRBV4-1 and J is TRBJ1-2, with D unclear. Per the germline V gene, CDR1 is MGHRA and CDR2 is YSYEKL. The CDR3 extends over 15 amino acids. V dropped 0 bases and J dropped 6 bases, with 14 bases sitting between them. The DNA of the CDR3 is TGCGCCAGCAGCCAAGATTTCGGCAGGCAAGATGGCTACACCTTC. Its translation is CASSQDFGRQDGYTF.

This clonotype appeared once. The rearrangement links TRBV9 to TRBJ2-2; D remains ambiguous. V shed 7 bases and J shed 0 bases, with 13 bases lying between them. This CDR3 is built from 15 residues. In germline, CDR1 is SGDLS, CDR2 YYNGEE. CDR3 sequence (DNA): TGTGCCAGCCTCGTTCAGCGACCGAACACCGGGGAGCTGTTTTTT. As protein: CASLVQRPNTGELFF.

This clonotype was seen many times. The chain has TRBV20-1 and TRBJ2-3, with TRBD2 matching 13 bases. This CDR3 is 16 amino acids long. The germline V gene has CDR1 DFQATT and CDR2 SNEGSKA (reference sequence). Trimming cost V 4 bases and J 1 base; bases outside gene matches: 5. The chain's CDR3 is CSATGTSGAGTDTQYF. DNA of the CDR3: TGCAGTGCTACCGGGACTAGCGGGGCTGGCACAGATACGCAGTATTTT.

This clonotype occurred a few times. This rearrangement joins TRBV7-3 to TRBJ1-4; D ambiguous. Between the trimmed V and J ends, which lost 4 bases and 0 bases, there was a span of 9 bases. The CDR3 spans 15 residues. Germline lookup yields CDR1 SGHTA and CDR2 FQGTGA. For the CDR3, the DNA is TGTGCCAGCAGCTCGGAAATTGCAACTAATGAAAAACTGTTTTTT. Encoded protein: CASSSEIATNEKLFF.

This clonotype occurred many times. CDR3 bases: TGTGCCAGCAGCTTAGGAGTAGCGGGGAGGGAGACCCAGTACTTC. Translation gives CASSLGVAGRETQYF. J is TRBJ2-5 and V is TRBV7-6, with 8 bases matching TRBD2. Trimming at V came to 1 base and at J to 5 bases, leaving 6 bases not matched to a gene. The CDR3 sequence is 15 residues long. Germline CDR1 is SGHVS and CDR2 is FNYEAQ.

This clonotype occurred many times. This sequence joins TRBV28 and TRBJ2-7; 7 bases line up with TRBD2. This CDR3 comprises 14 residues. J was trimmed by 3 bases and V by 4 bases; bases with no gene match: 6. Per the germline V gene, CDR1 is MDHEN and CDR2 is SYDVKM. The CDR3 is CASSSLWGGYEQYF. CDR3 DNA: TGTGCCAGCAGTTCCCTTTGGGGGGGCTACGAGCAGTACTTC.

This clonotype has ten or more counts. V is TRBV12-3 or TRBV12-4 and J is TRBJ2-1; D unclear. CDR3 length equals 14 residues. V lost 2 bases and J lost 6, with 11 bases in between. The CDR3 DNA reads as TGTGCCAGCAGTTTACATGCAGGTATCAATGAGCAGTTCTTC. It is translated as CASSLHAGINEQFF.